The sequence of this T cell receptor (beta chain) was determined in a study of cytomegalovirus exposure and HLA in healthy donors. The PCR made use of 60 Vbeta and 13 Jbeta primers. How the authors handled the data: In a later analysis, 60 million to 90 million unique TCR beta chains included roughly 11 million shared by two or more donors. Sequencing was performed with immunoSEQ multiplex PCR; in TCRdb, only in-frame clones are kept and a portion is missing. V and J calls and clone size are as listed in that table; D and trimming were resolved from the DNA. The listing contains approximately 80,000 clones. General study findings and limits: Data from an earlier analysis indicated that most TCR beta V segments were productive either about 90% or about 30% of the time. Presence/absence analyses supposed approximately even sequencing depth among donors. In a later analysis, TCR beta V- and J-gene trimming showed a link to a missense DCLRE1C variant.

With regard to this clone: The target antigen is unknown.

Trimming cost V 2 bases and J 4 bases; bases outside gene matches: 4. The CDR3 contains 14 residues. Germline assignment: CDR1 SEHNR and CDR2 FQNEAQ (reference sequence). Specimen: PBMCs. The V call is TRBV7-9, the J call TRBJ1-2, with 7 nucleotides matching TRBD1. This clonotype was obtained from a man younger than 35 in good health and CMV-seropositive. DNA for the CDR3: TGTGCCAGCAGCTTAACAGGGGCGGCCTATGGCTACACCTTC. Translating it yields CASSLTGAAYGYTF.